Listed below are T cell receptor beta chains from one sample, sequenced in a study of OX40 agonist ivuxolimab in advanced cancers. The table came from immunoSEQ multiplex PCR; TCRdb's copy has only in-frame clones and leaves some out. The sample includes 65,000 to 80,000 clones, roughly nine tenths of them seen just once. This material consisted of CD4+ or CD8+ T cells sorted from blood, taken in a trial of the OX40 agonist ivuxolimab. The receptor set was obtained from an adult with an advanced solid tumor such as melanoma, head and neck, liver or kidney cancer. CDR3s include the opening cysteine and the closing phenylalanine or tryptophan. The D gene is left open where the match is weak. Some rows mark clone size as missing; the rest say once, few, many or name a class of expanded clone.

V	J	D	size	DNA	CDR3
TRBV6-4	TRBJ1-1	-	once	TGTGCCAGCAGTGACGTGGTTGGTGAAGCTTTCTTT	CASSDVVGEAFF
TRBV11-2	TRBJ2-7	-	few	TGTGCCAGCACGAAGGGCCCGAGCTCCTACGAGCAGTACTTC	CASTKGPSSYEQYF
TRBV5-5	TRBJ2-3	-	once	TGTGCCAGCAGCAACGAACACACGACTATAGATACGCAGTATTTT	CASSNEHTTIDTQYF
TRBV15	TRBJ1-4	TRBD1	-	TGTGCCACCCTCCGGGACAGGGGTGAAAAACTGTTTTTT	CATLRDRGEKLFF
TRBV27	TRBJ1-5	-	once	TGTGCCAGCACCTCATTACCCCATAGCAATCAGCCCCAGCATTTT	CASTSLPHSNQPQHF
TRBV5-1	TRBJ2-3	-	-	TGCGCCAGCAGCTCGTTGAGGCGGGCGAATACGCAGTATTTT	CASSSLRRANTQYF
TRBV19	TRBJ1-5	TRBD1	-	TGTGCCAGTAGTATCTTCAGGGGGGATCAGCCCCAGCATTTT	CASSIFRGDQPQHF
TRBV4-1	TRBJ2-1	-	-	TGCGCCAGCAGCCAAGATTTTATTCGAGAGGGATACTACAATGAGCAGTTCTTC	CASSQDFIREGYYNEQFF
TRBV6-1	TRBJ2-7	TRBD2	-	TGTGCCAGCAGCCTAGCGGGAGGCCGAACCTACGAGCAGTACTTC	CASSLAGGRTYEQYF
TRBV19	TRBJ2-2	TRBD2	few	TGTGCCAGTACGCCGGGACTAGCGGGAACCGGGGAGCTGTTTTTT	CASTPGLAGTGELFF
TRBV29-1	TRBJ2-6	-	once	TGCAGCGTTGAGTACAGTCAGGGGTCTGGGGCCAACGTCCTGACTTTC	CSVEYSQGSGANVLTF
TRBV6-1	TRBJ2-7	-	-	TGTGCCAGCAGTGTTGGTCAGACAAGCTCCTACGAGCAGTACTTC	CASSVGQTSSYEQYF
TRBV7-3	TRBJ1-3	-	-	TGTGCCAGCAGCAATATCGGGGGAGGGGACCGCTCTGGAAACACCATATATTTT	CASSNIGGGDRSGNTIYF
TRBV5-1	TRBJ2-1	-	once	TGCGCCAGCGGGTCCACGAGCTTGAATGAGCAGTTCTTC	CASGSTSLNEQFF